The 22 T cell receptor beta chains listed next were all sequenced from one sample in a study of T cell responses to AZD1222 COVID-19 vaccine. TCRdb's table, derived via immunoSEQ multiplex PCR, lists solely in-frame clones and lacks some. The sample shows 90,000 to 150,000 clones, around 89% of them seen only once. Here the sequenced sample was peripheral blood, taken on day 0 of AZD1222 vaccination. The origin of the receptors is an adult in good health.

V is TRBV9 and J is TRBJ2-7, with TRBD1 matching over 8 bases. CDR1 is SGDLS, CDR2 YYNGEE, per germline. This CDR3 spans 14 amino acids. Trimming took 3 bases from V and 2 from J; bases not matched to a gene: 4. CDR3 bases: TGTGCCAGCAGCGGGTCACAGGGGGCCTACGAGCAGTACTTC. This sequence encodes CASSGSQGAYEQYF.

The V call is TRBV11-2, the J call TRBJ2-7; a weak D match, TRBD1 (6 bases). The germline V gene has CDR1 SGHAT and CDR2 FQNNGV. The CDR3 totals 13 residues. V was pared by 4 bases and J by 3 bases, with 10 bases between. CDR3 sequence (DNA): TGTGCCAGCAGCTCCCCAGGGGTCTACGAGCAGTACTTC. It specifies CASSSPGVYEQYF.

V usage is TRBV27 and J usage is TRBJ2-6, with D hard to call. The germline gives CDR1 MNHEY, CDR2 SMNVEV (reference sequence). Trimming cost V 5 bases and J 6 bases, with 11 bases left between them. CDR3 size: 14 residues. The CDR3 bases are TGTGCCAGCAGTCCCCGACGGCCGGCCAACGTCCTGACTTTC. This encodes CASSPRRPANVLTF. Together with reference TRBV27 and TRBJ2-6, the CDR3 gives the full variable domain: EAQVTQNPRYLITVTGKKLTVTCSQNMNHEYMSWYRQDPGLGLRQIYYSMNVEVTDKGDVPEGYKVSRKEKRNFPLILESPSPNQTSLYFCASSPRRPANVLTFGAGSRLTVL.

The chain recombines TRBV4-3 with TRBJ1-4; 8 bases align to TRBD1. This CDR3 is built from 16 residues. CDR1 is LGHNA, CDR2 YSLEER, per germline. J lost 6 bases, V lost 4 bases, and 10 bases had no gene match. DNA for the CDR3: TGCGCCAGCAGCCGAGGCTCAGGGGGCAGGGATGAAAAACTGTTTTTT. This sequence encodes CASSRGSGGRDEKLFF.

In its sample, this clone was seen once. The chain links TRBV6-5 to TRBJ2-1; weak D call: TRBD2 (6 bases). With 5 bases removed from V and 7 bases from J, the gap between germline ends came to 12 bases. CDR1 is MNHEY and CDR2 is SVGAGI in the germline V gene. CDR3 length: 13 amino acids. The CDR3 coding sequence is TGTGCCAGCAGTCCCGGGACTCTGAATGAGCAGTTCTTC. It codes for CASSPGTLNEQFF.

This clone has a single count. The chain joins TRBV10-1 to TRBJ1-4; D unresolved. The V end lost 5 bases, the J end lost 5 bases, and 15 bases lay between the germline ends. This CDR3 is built from 15 residues. Per germline, CDR1 WNHNN and CDR2 SYGVQD (reference sequence). In DNA, the CDR3 is TGCGCCAGCAGTCCGATGGAGGGAGGGAATGAAAAACTGTTTTTT. It yields the protein CASSPMEGGNEKLFF.

The V call is TRBV7-2, the J call TRBJ1-2; no clear D. The ends were cut back, 1 base at V and 8 bases at J, with 17 bases in the middle. Per the germline V gene, CDR1 is SGHTA and CDR2 is FQGNSA. The CDR3 is made up of 15 amino acids. Written as DNA, the CDR3 is TGTGCCAGCAGCTTAGGAGGGAGGTCGGGCCACGGCTACACCTTC. This translates into CASSLGGRSGHGYTF. The full variable domain, completed using reference TRBV7-2 and TRBJ1-2, is GAGVSQSPSNKVTEKGKDVELRCDPISGHTALYWYRQSLGQGLEFLIYFQGNSAPDKSGLPSDRFSAERTGGSVSTLTIQRTQQEDSAVYLCASSLGGRSGHGYTFGSGTRLTVV.

This chain joins TRBV5-1 and TRBJ2-3; D is ambiguous. Germline V gene data show CDR1 as SGHRS and CDR2 as YFSETQ. CDR3 length: 14 amino acids. V dropped 1 base and J dropped 2 bases, with 8 bases sitting between them. CDR3 region: CASSLSDPTDTQYF. The CDR3 DNA sequence: TGCGCCAGCAGCTTGTCAGACCCCACAGATACGCAGTATTTT.

V gene TRBV6-6 combines with J gene TRBJ1-5; 7 bases align to TRBD1. After removal of 6 bases from V and 4 bases from J, the junction contained 9 bases not matched to a gene. Germline V CDR1 and CDR2: MNHNY, SVGAGI (reference sequence). CDR3 length: 15 amino acids. The CDR3 protein is CASRFSGTENQPQHF. The DNA for the CDR3 is TGTGCCAGCAGATTCTCCGGGACAGAAAATCAGCCCCAGCATTTT.

The rearrangement joins TRBV28 to TRBJ1-2; 8 positions match TRBD1. After removal of 6 bases from V and 4 bases from J, the junction contained 7 bases not matched to a gene. There are 14 residues in the CDR3. Germline assignment: CDR1 MDHEN and CDR2 SYDVKM. The CDR3 DNA reads as TGTGCCAGCAGCACGACAGGGGCCTTCTATGGCTACACCTTC. Translation gives CASSTTGAFYGYTF.

CDR3 in amino acids: CASSLGPKEKLFF. As DNA, the CDR3 is TGTGCCAGCAGCCTGGGACCGAAGGAAAAACTGTTTTTT. The rearrangement links TRBV7-9 to TRBJ1-4; possibly TRBD1 for D (5 bases). The CDR3 covers 13 residues. Germline-derived CDR1 and CDR2 are SEHNR and FQNEAQ (reference sequence). The V end lost 5 bases, the J end lost 8 bases, and 12 bases lay between the germline ends. Full variable domain (rest looked up from reference TRBV7-9 and TRBJ1-4): DTGVSQNPRHKITKRGQNVTFRCDPISEHNRLYWYRQTLGQGPEFLTYFQNEAQLEKSRLLSDRFSAERPKGSFSTLEIQRTEQGDSAMYLCASSLGPKEKLFFGSGTQLSVL.

The chain joins TRBV7-2 to TRBJ1-1; D remains ambiguous. Germline-derived CDR1 and CDR2 are SGHTA and FQGNSA. Trimming took off 0 bases at V and 0 bases at J, with 8 bases between the two ends. CDR3 length equals 15 residues. This CDR3 reads CASSLAGSLNTEAFF. The CDR3 DNA is TGTGCCAGCAGCTTAGCGGGAAGCCTGAACACTGAAGCTTTCTTT.

The V gene is TRBV6-7, the J gene TRBJ2-5, with unresolved D. TRBV6-7 is known as an ORF, though its function is uncertain. Trimming took off 6 bases at V and 0 bases at J, with 5 bases between the two ends. CDR3 length: 12 amino acids. CDR3 nucleotide sequence: TGTGCCAGCAGGAGAAACCAAGAGACCCAGTACTTC. As protein: CASRRNQETQYF.

The V gene is TRBV15, the J gene TRBJ1-5; D is unclear. Trimming pared 6 bases from V and 3 bases from J, leaving 21 bases between. This CDR3 has 17 amino acids. Per the germline V gene, CDR1 is LNHNV and CDR2 is YYDKDF (reference sequence). CDR3 amino acids: CATRALPSGASNQPQHF. The CDR3 coding sequence is TGTGCCACCAGAGCCCTTCCGAGTGGCGCTTCCAATCAGCCCCAGCATTTT.

The gene calls are TRBV5-1 and TRBJ2-5; 9 nucleotides agree with TRBD1. After removal of 2 bases from V and 5 bases from J, the junction contained 4 bases not matched to a gene. Germline V gene sequence: CDR1 SGHRS, CDR2 YFSETQ. The CDR3 covers 14 residues. The CDR3 spells CASSLGQGMETQYF. CDR3 coding DNA: TGCGCCAGCAGCTTAGGACAGGGGATGGAGACCCAGTACTTC.

This chain links TRBV29-1 with TRBJ1-4; D is unclear. The germline CDR1 and CDR2 sequences are SQVTM and ANQGSEA. There are 13 residues in the CDR3. Trimming took off 3 bases at V and 4 bases at J, with 9 bases between the two ends. CDR3 amino acids: CSVEAPFNEKLFF. CDR3 in DNA: TGCAGCGTTGAGGCCCCCTTTAATGAAAAACTGTTTTTT.

The chain carries TRBV4-3 and TRBJ2-3; 10 nucleotides line up with TRBD2. CDR3 length equals 17 residues. Trimming at V came to 0 bases and at J to 2 bases, leaving 5 bases not matched to a gene. The germline gives CDR1 LGHNA, CDR2 YSLEER. CDR3 sequence reads: CASSQDLLAGLTDTQYF. The CDR3 DNA is TGCGCCAGCAGCCAAGATTTACTAGCGGGGCTCACAGATACGCAGTATTTT.

The rearrangement links TRBV19 to TRBJ1-1; a weak D match, TRBD1 (5 bases). The CDR3 loop spans 15 amino acids. Trimming took off 5 bases at V and 4 bases at J, with 17 bases between the two ends. Germline V lookup: CDR1 LNHDA, CDR2 SQIVND (reference sequence). In DNA form, the CDR3 reads TGTGCCAGTAGTTCCAGAGGCAGGGCAGGCACTGAAGCTTTCTTT. This sequence encodes CASSSRGRAGTEAFF.

V usage is TRBV7-9 and J usage is TRBJ1-1; D gene unclear. The CDR3 consists of 13 residues. Trimming took 3 bases from V and 1 from J, leaving 6 bases between them. The germline V gene has CDR1 SEHNR and CDR2 FQNEAQ (reference sequence). DNA of the CDR3: TGTGCCAGCAGCTTCCCAGGGAACACTGAAGCTTTCTTT. It encodes CASSFPGNTEAFF. Using reference TRBV7-9 and TRBJ1-1 for the parts outside the CDR3, the full variable domain is DTGVSQNPRHKITKRGQNVTFRCDPISEHNRLYWYRQTLGQGPEFLTYFQNEAQLEKSRLLSDRFSAERPKGSFSTLEIQRTEQGDSAMYLCASSFPGNTEAFFGQGTRLTVV.

A single count supports this clone. This chain connects TRBV6-1 to TRBJ2-1; no definite D call. V was cut by 2 bases and J by 4 bases, with 12 bases left in between. Germline CDR1 reads MNHNS; CDR2 reads SASEGT. The CDR3 runs to 15 residues. The CDR3 loop is CASSEQRPAYNEQFF. Here the CDR3 DNA reads TGTGCCAGCAGTGAACAGAGGCCGGCTTACAATGAGCAGTTCTTC.

This chain uses TRBV7-9 with TRBJ2-3; 15 nucleotides line up with TRBD2. The CDR3 runs 18 residues. Germline V CDR1 and CDR2: SEHNR, FQNEAQ (reference sequence). The V segment lost 0 bases and the J segment 4 bases; nucleotides outside the gene matches: 5. CDR3 amino acids: CASSLARTSGGAADTQYF. The CDR3, as DNA: TGTGCCAGCAGCTTAGCTCGGACTAGCGGGGGGGCAGCAGATACGCAGTATTTT.

This clone was picked up one time. The V gene is TRBV6-6, the J gene TRBJ2-1, with 8 bases that match TRBD2. This CDR3 contains 15 residues. The J segment lost 6 bases and the V segment lost 6 bases, leaving 10 bases of the junction unmatched. Germline loops: CDR1 MNHNY, CDR2 SVGAGI (reference sequence). CDR3: CASRTPGGPGNEQFF. CDR3 sequence (DNA): TGTGCCAGCAGAACTCCGGGGGGGCCTGGCAATGAGCAGTTCTTC.